A selection of T cell receptor beta chains follows, all from one sample in a study of OX40 agonist ivuxolimab in advanced cancers. Produced via immunoSEQ multiplex PCR; TCRdb's table is partial and in-frame only. This table has roughly 28,000 clones, roughly 87% appearing once. The sequences come from CD4+ or CD8+ T cells sorted from blood, collected in a trial of the OX40 agonist ivuxolimab. The source of these receptors is an adult with an advanced solid tumor such as melanoma, head and neck, liver or kidney cancer. Both conserved end residues are part of each CDR3. The D gene is left open where the match is weak. Where a row states a size, it is once, few, many or the class of an expanded clone; other rows omit it.

d_call	clone_size	v_call	j_call	cdr3_aa	cdr3_nt
TRBD2	few	TRBV7-3	TRBJ2-5	CASSQSGSEETQYF	TGTGCCAGCAGCCAGAGCGGGAGTGAAGAGACCCAGTACTTC
TRBD2	once	TRBV20-1	TRBJ2-7	CSVRSGGEQYF	TGCAGTGTCAGAAGCGGGGGCGAGCAGTACTTC
TRBD1	.	TRBV5-8	TRBJ1-4	CASRPGGDRGATNEKLFF	TGTGCCAGCAGGCCCGGAGGGGACAGGGGTGCAACTAATGAAAAACTGTTTTTT
TRBD1	.	TRBV11-1	TRBJ2-7	CASSFGQGYEQYF	TGTGCCAGCAGCTTTGGACAGGGCTACGAGCAGTACTTC
.	once	TRBV27	TRBJ2-7	CASSLRSGAAPYEQYF	TGTGCCAGCAGTTTAAGGTCCGGGGCAGCTCCCTACGAGCAGTACTTC
.	.	TRBV9	TRBJ1-2	CASSGHTGPAYGYTF	TGTGCCAGCAGCGGACATACGGGACCGGCCTATGGCTACACCTTC
.	few	TRBV2	TRBJ1-5	CASSDQGLSSNQPQHF	TGTGCCAGCAGCGACCAGGGACTTTCGAGCAATCAGCCCCAGCATTTT
.	few	TRBV28	TRBJ1-2	CASSAREGYGYTF	TGTGCCAGCAGTGCTAGGGAGGGCTATGGCTACACCTTC
.	.	TRBV9	TRBJ2-7	CASSVGEGTYEQYF	TGTGCCAGCAGCGTAGGAGAGGGGACCTACGAGCAGTACTTC
.	.	TRBV6-5	TRBJ1-2	CASSYAGQGGYGYTF	TGTGCCAGCAGTTACGCGGGCCAGGGTGGGTATGGCTACACCTTC
TRBD2	.	TRBV6-9	TRBJ2-2	CASSYSAGNTGELFF	TGTGCCAGCAGTTACTCAGCGGGAAACACCGGGGAGCTGTTTTTT
.	.	TRBV7-2	TRBJ2-3	CASSLVTVSEQYF	TGTGCCAGCAGCTTAGTGACGGTCTCTGAACAGTATTTT
.	.	TRBV4-2	TRBJ2-7	CASSQVSGSYEQYF	TGTGCCAGCAGCCAAGTGTCCGGGTCCTACGAGCAGTACTTC
.	.	TRBV28	TRBJ2-6	CASRRDSLSGANVLTF	TGTGCCAGCAGAAGGGACTCTCTCTCTGGGGCCAACGTCCTGACTTTC